One and the same sample provided the 30 T cell receptor beta chains below, sequenced in a study of blood T cell repertoires in COVID-19. TCRdb's copy holds only in-frame clones and misses some; the assay was immunoSEQ multiplex PCR. The sample has more than 350,000 clones, 75% to 90% seen once. The sample consisted of PBMCs or T cells enriched from blood (not recorded which). The receptor set was obtained from a man between 18 and 29 years old who had recovered from COVID-19.

The chain recombines TRBV14 with TRBJ1-1; D uncertain. V lost 1 base to trimming and J lost 4 bases, with 4 bases between them. In germline, CDR1 is SGHDN, CDR2 FVKESK. The CDR3 is 12 amino acids. Here the CDR3 reads CASSQVGTEAFF. Written as DNA, the CDR3 is TGTGCCAGCAGCCAAGTCGGCACTGAAGCTTTCTTT.

In this sample, this clone turned up once. The chain carries TRBV19 and TRBJ2-1, with 8 bases fitting TRBD2. Per germline, CDR1 LNHDA and CDR2 SQIVND (reference sequence). V shed 7 bases and J 4 bases; nucleotides not matched to a gene: 12. The CDR3 extends over 16 amino acids. Here the CDR3 reads CASKGAGGETYNEQFF. The CDR3 bases are TGTGCCAGTAAGGGCGCGGGGGGCGAGACTTACAATGAGCAGTTCTTC. Full variable domain (outside the CDR3, taken from reference TRBV19 and TRBJ2-1): DGGITQSPKYLFRKEGQNVTLSCEQNLNHDAMYWYRQDPGQGLRLIYYSQIVNDFQKGDIAEGYSVSREKKESFPLTVTSAQKNPTAFYLCASKGAGGETYNEQFFGPGTRLTVL.

The genes are TRBV18 and TRBJ1-2; the D is unclear. V lost 1 base, J lost 6 bases, and 9 bases lay in between. Germline V gene sequence: CDR1 KGHSH, CDR2 LQKENI. This CDR3 has 13 amino acids. This CDR3 is CASSPRNLHGYTF. The CDR3 DNA follows: TGTGCCAGCTCACCACGTAATCTCCATGGCTACACCTTC.

CDR3 sequence: CASSLAPGWGPSSYNEQFF. In DNA form, the CDR3 reads TGTGCCAGCAGCTTAGCCCCAGGTTGGGGGCCCAGCTCCTACAATGAGCAGTTCTTC. This rearrangement joins TRBV7-6 to TRBJ2-1; TRBD1 might be the D (6 bases). This CDR3 has 19 amino acids. The germline CDR1 and CDR2 sequences are SGHVS and FNYEAQ. V was pared by 0 bases and J by 0 bases, with 18 bases between.

The V gene is TRBV19, the J gene TRBJ2-2; weak D call: TRBD2 (7 bases). V lost 4 bases to trimming and J lost 1 base, with 10 bases between them. This CDR3 spans 15 amino acids. Germline loops: CDR1 LNHDA, CDR2 SQIVND (reference sequence). The CDR3 DNA reads TGTGCCAGTAGTAGCGGGGGCCTGAACACCGGGGAGCTGTTTTTT. This codes for CASSSGGLNTGELFF.

This clone has a single count. The chain has TRBV7-2 and TRBJ2-2; 7 bases fit TRBD1. Germline V lookup: CDR1 SGHTA, CDR2 FQGNSA. Unmatched junction bases numbered 10, after V lost 5 bases and J lost 4 bases. CDR3 length: 16 residues. CDR3 in DNA: TGTGCCAGCAGCACCCGGGACAGAATCAGCACCGGGGAGCTGTTTTTT. Translation: CASSTRDRISTGELFF.

The V and J genes are TRBV6-4 and TRBJ2-7; D perhaps matches TRBD1 (6 bases). Trimming stripped 5 bases from V and 7 bases from J, with 15 bases between. The CDR3 totals 13 residues. Looked up from germline, CDR1 is MRHNA and CDR2 is SNTAGT. The CDR3: CASSPNRDGEQYF. For the CDR3, the DNA is TGTGCCAGCAGTCCTAACAGGGATGGGGAGCAGTACTTC.

This sequence joins TRBV29-1 and TRBJ2-1; 10 nucleotides agree with TRBD2. V dropped 0 bases and J dropped 9; count of bases not matched to a gene: 8. Germline V gene data show CDR1 as SQVTM and CDR2 as ANQGSEA. CDR3 length equals 15 residues. CDR3 loop: CSVEEPSGRAGEQFF. The CDR3 coding sequence is TGCAGCGTTGAAGAACCCAGCGGGAGGGCCGGTGAGCAGTTCTTC.

The rearrangement joins TRBV6-1 to TRBJ2-3; TRBD1 matches at 7 bases. Germline lookup yields CDR1 MNHNS and CDR2 SASEGT. The CDR3 has 20 amino acids. V lost 1 base to trimming and J lost 0 bases; unmatched junction nucleotides: 16. CDR3 bases: TGTGCCAGCAGTGAAGTAGAGGAGTTTAGGGGGCGGGTGAGCACAGATACGCAGTATTTT. Its translation is CASSEVEEFRGRVSTDTQYF.

This clone is a singleton in its sample. V and J are TRBV4-1 and TRBJ2-7, with 9 bases aligning to TRBD2. Trimming cost V 4 bases and J 6 bases; bases outside gene matches: 13. The CDR3 runs to 16 residues. CDR1 MGHRA and CDR2 YSYEKL come from the germline V gene. The chain's CDR3 is CASSPRQISGGGEQYF. CDR3 DNA sequence: TGCGCCAGCAGCCCGCGCCAAATTAGCGGGGGAGGCGAGCAGTACTTC.

This clone came up once. This sequence joins TRBV5-1 and TRBJ2-3; 10 bases are shared with TRBD1. Germline V gene lookup returns CDR1 SGHRS and CDR2 YFSETQ. V dropped 0 bases and J dropped 6; count of bases not matched to a gene: 4. The length of the CDR3 is 15 residues. In DNA form, the CDR3 reads TGCGCCAGCAGCTTGGGGGACAGGGGTGGCGATACGCAGTATTTT. Its protein product is CASSLGDRGGDTQYF. Complete variable domain (other parts from reference TRBV5-1 and TRBJ2-3): KAGVTQTPRYLIKTRGQQVTLSCSPISGHRSVSWYQQTPGQGLQFLFEYFSETQRNKGNFPGRFSGRQFSNSRSEMNVSTLELGDSALYLCASSLGDRGGDTQYFGPGTRLTVL.

V is TRBV7-9 and J is TRBJ1-1; D remains unclear. Between the trimmed V and J ends, which lost 2 bases and 11 bases, there was a span of 12 bases. Germline loops: CDR1 SEHNR, CDR2 FQNEAQ (reference sequence). The CDR3 has 12 amino acids. As DNA, the CDR3 is TGTGCCAGCAGCTTATTTGCCGGGTGGGCTTTCTTT. Its translation: CASSLFAGWAFF.

The rearrangement links TRBV29-1 to TRBJ1-2, with 9 positions matching TRBD1. Germline CDR1 SQVTM, CDR2 ANQGSEA. V trimming: 1 base; J trimming: 7 bases; junction bases outside the gene matches: 7. This CDR3 contains 14 residues. CDR3 in DNA: TGCAGCGTTGAAGGGGGCGGACAGGGGTTTGGCTACACCTTC. As protein: CSVEGGGQGFGYTF. Looking up the rest from reference TRBV29-1 and TRBJ1-2 gives the full variable domain: SAVISQKPSRDICQRGTSLTIQCQVDSQVTMMFWYRQQPGQSLTLIATANQGSEATYESGFVIDKFPISRPNLTFSTLTVSNMSPEDSSIYLCSVEGGGQGFGYTFGSGTRLTVV.

This chain joins TRBV5-1 and TRBJ1-1, with TRBD1 matching 10 bases. J lost 0 bases, V lost 3 bases, and 5 bases had no gene match. Germline V gives CDR1 SGHRS, CDR2 YFSETQ. The CDR3 has 16 residues. The CDR3 loop reads CASSSGQGSMNTEAFF. The CDR3 nucleotides read TGCGCCAGCAGCTCGGGACAGGGGTCGATGAACACTGAAGCTTTCTTT.

The V gene is TRBV6-2 or TRBV6-3, the J gene TRBJ1-1; D gene ambiguous. CDR1 and CDR2 from the germline V gene are MNHEY and SVGEGT. The CDR3 loop spans 15 amino acids. Trimming took off 0 bases at V and 4 bases at J, with 12 bases between the two ends. CDR3 bases: TGTGCCAGCAGTTACTCCCCCCGGAGTGGCACTGAAGCTTTCTTT. This gives the protein CASSYSPRSGTEAFF.

This chain connects TRBV28 to TRBJ1-2; D is uncertain. CDR3 length: 14 amino acids. Germline CDR1 and CDR2: MDHEN and SYDVKM. Trimming shortened V by 5 bases and J by 4 bases, and 14 bases separated the two germline ends. In DNA form, the CDR3 reads TGTGCCAGCAGTCGACGGAGTGGATCCTATGGCTACACCTTC. As protein: CASSRRSGSYGYTF.

The chain combines TRBV9 with TRBJ2-1, with 8 positions matching TRBD2. This CDR3 is 16 amino acids long. Trimming cost V 0 bases and J 4 bases; bases outside gene matches: 6. The V gene's germline CDR1 is SGDLS and CDR2 YYNGEE. The CDR3 region has the DNA TGTGCCAGCAGCGTAGAAAACGGGAGGGCATACAATGAGCAGTTCTTC. This encodes CASSVENGRAYNEQFF.

The chain joins TRBV3-1 (or the pseudogene TRBV3-2) to TRBJ2-7; D gene uncertain. CDR1 is LGHDT and CDR2 is YNNKEL in the germline V gene (reference sequence). Trimming took off 1 base at V and 2 bases at J, with 6 bases between the two ends. This CDR3 contains 13 residues. The CDR3: CASSQARAYEQYF. Here the CDR3 DNA reads TGTGCCAGCAGCCAAGCAAGAGCCTACGAGCAGTACTTC.

Regarding this clone: Other DNA variants within this sample encode the same CDR3. This chain joins TRBV5-1 and TRBJ2-3; 7 nucleotides align to TRBD1. With 4 bases clipped from V and 1 base from J, the junction kept 6 bases outside the gene matches. From germline, CDR1 is SGHRS and CDR2 YFSETQ. CDR3 size: 15 residues. The DNA for the CDR3 is TGCGCCAGCAGCCTAGACAGGGTGGGCACAGATACGCAGTATTTT. Encoded protein: CASSLDRVGTDTQYF.

This CDR3 reads CASSARLAASLGEQFF. DNA of the CDR3: TGTGCCAGCAGCGCTAGACTAGCGGCATCCCTCGGCGAGCAGTTCTTC. The chain carries TRBV5-4 and TRBJ2-1; TRBD2 agrees at 9 bases. Germline V gene data show CDR1 as SGHNT and CDR2 as YYREEE (reference sequence). This CDR3 is built from 16 residues. J was trimmed by 10 bases and V by 4 bases; bases with no gene match: 15.

The V call is TRBV4-2, the J call TRBJ1-5; TRBD1 might be the D (6 bases). V dropped 4 bases and J dropped 4 bases, with 14 bases sitting between them. Germline assignment: CDR1 LGHNA and CDR2 YNFKEQ. The CDR3 spans 15 residues. The CDR3 spells CASSREGVGNQPQHF. The CDR3 coding sequence is TGTGCCAGCAGCCGGGAGGGGGTGGGGAATCAGCCCCAGCATTTT.

This clone was counted a single time. The CDR3 here is CASNPSLAGGYNEQFF. CDR3 nucleotide sequence: TGCGCCAGCAACCCCTCCCTAGCGGGAGGATACAATGAGCAGTTCTTC. The chain is built from TRBV5-1 and TRBJ2-1, with 11 nucleotides matching TRBD2. V trimming: 6 bases; J trimming: 4 bases; junction bases outside the gene matches: 9. CDR1 SGHRS and CDR2 YFSETQ come from the germline V gene. The CDR3 sequence is 16 residues long.

The V and J genes are TRBV18 and TRBJ2-7; 7 nucleotides match TRBD1. The length of the CDR3 is 14 residues. Per the germline V gene, CDR1 is KGHSH and CDR2 is LQKENI. V shed 3 bases and J 6 bases; nucleotides not matched to a gene: 8. The CDR3 bases are TGTGCCAGCTCACCCGCAGGGGGTAATATCGAGCAGTACTTC. This codes for CASSPAGGNIEQYF.

V usage is TRBV6-5 and J usage is TRBJ1-6; a weak D match, TRBD1 (6 bases). The CDR3 contains 15 residues. Germline CDR1 and CDR2: MNHEY and SVGAGI. The V end was cut by 6 bases, the J end by 9 bases, with 18 bases between. The chain's CDR3 is CASRDPGVMGSPLHF. The CDR3 bases are TGTGCCAGCAGGGATCCAGGGGTTATGGGTTCACCCCTCCACTTT.

This rearrangement joins TRBV7-3 to TRBJ2-1; weak D call: TRBD1 (7 bases). The CDR3 covers 13 residues. V was clipped by 4 bases and J by 9 bases, with 13 bases between them. Germline CDR1 is SGHTA and CDR2 is FQGTGA. CDR3 sequence (DNA): TGTGCCAGCAGCTCCAGGGGGGCCGGTGAGCAGTTCTTC. This translates into CASSSRGAGEQFF.

This clone was seen once. CDR3 sequence (DNA): TGTGCCAGCAGCTTAACGGTTACAGATACGCAGTATTTT. This codes for CASSLTVTDTQYF. The chain combines TRBV11-3 with TRBJ2-3, with unresolved D. V lost 2 bases and J lost 3, with 6 bases in between. This CDR3 has 13 amino acids. Germline V lookup: CDR1 SGHNT, CDR2 YENEEA. The full variable domain, its missing parts supplied by reference TRBV11-3 and TRBJ2-3, is EAGVVQSPRYKIIEKKQPVAFWCNPISGHNTLYWYLQNLGQGPELLIRYENEEAVDDSQLPKDRFSAERLKGVDSTLKIQPAELGDSAVYLCASSLTVTDTQYFGPGTRLTVL.

The chain couples TRBV7-2 to TRBJ1-1; TRBD1 matches 7 bases. The CDR3 covers 13 residues. After removal of 3 bases from V and 9 bases from J, the junction contained 7 bases not matched to a gene. Germline assignment: CDR1 SGHTA and CDR2 FQGNSA. The CDR3 sequence is CASSFFDRDKAFF. As DNA, the CDR3 is TGTGCCAGCAGCTTTTTCGACAGGGATAAAGCTTTCTTT.

The rearrangement links TRBV29-1 to TRBJ2-2; the D gene is possibly TRBD1 (5 bases). CDR1 is SQVTM, CDR2 ANQGSEA, per germline. This CDR3 spans 14 amino acids. Between the trimmed V and J ends, which lost 7 bases and 8 bases, there was a span of 20 bases. The CDR3 DNA reads as TGCAGCGCTTTTTCCAGGGTGGAGCGTGGGGAGCTGTTTTTT. Protein sequence: CSAFSRVERGELFF.

The chain links TRBV12-5 to TRBJ1-5; D possibly corresponds to TRBD1 (5 bases). CDR3 length equals 13 residues. V lost 3 bases and J lost 4, with 7 bases in between. Germline-derived CDR1 and CDR2 are LGHNT and FRNRAP. CDR3 residues: CASGLGTNQPQHF. The CDR3 region has the DNA TGTGCTAGTGGTTTAGGGACTAATCAGCCCCAGCATTTT.

The genes are TRBV10-3 and TRBJ1-2; TRBD1 aligns across 8 bases. From germline, CDR1 is ENHRY and CDR2 SYGVKD. V lost 6 bases and J lost 1; bases outside the gene matches: 10. The CDR3 is 16 residues long. The CDR3 sequence: CAIRTVSGQGNYGYTF. The CDR3 bases are TGTGCCATCAGGACCGTCAGTGGACAGGGTAACTATGGCTACACCTTC.